This TCR beta chain was captured by sequencing in a study of T cell repertoires in cytomegalovirus infection. About the research overall: Public TCR beta signatures marked donors with CMV infection and the matching HLA. Broader study findings: Carriage of CMV together with the relevant HLA was identifiable through cumulative public TCR beta family frequency. It was HLA-C-restricted CMV-specific TCR beta clonotypes that dominated the response ex vivo.

TCRdb reprocessed the reads with MiXCR, giving one entry per CDR3 protein. The table includes some 700,000 distinct CDR3 sequences, 35% detected once. This clonotype was seen ten or more times. The antigen remains unidentified. The J segment lost 2 bases and the V segment lost 5 bases, leaving 2 bases of the junction unmatched. This CDR3 contains 15 residues. Per germline, CDR1 MDHEN and CDR2 SYDVKM. The V call is TRBV28, the J call TRBJ2-1; 11 nucleotides line up with TRBD1. The sample comprised PBMCs. This receptor was obtained from a human donor in good health (CMV status not recorded). Some clones in this sample may be carry-over from other donors' samples. The DNA of the CDR3 is TGTGCCAGCAGTAAGGACAGGGGGCCCTACAATGAGCAGTTCTTC. Translated, it gives CASSKDRGPYNEQFF.